This T cell receptor beta chain appears in the sequencing data of a study of CD4 and CD8 cells across lung adenocarcinoma regions. This CDR3 region has 16 residues. V shed 4 bases and J 3 bases; nucleotides not matched to a gene: 10. The V gene's germline CDR1 is DFQATT and CDR2 SNEGSKA (reference sequence). TCRdb re-called the PCR reads with MiXCR, one entry per CDR3 protein. Of fewer than 20,000 distinct CDR3 sequences detected, 51% appear once; the ten largest clones hold 55%. Samples came from patients with localized non-small cell lung adenocarcinoma. The receptor's source is a female donor with lung adenocarcinoma. The CD4 and CD8 labels of this study may be unreliable. The gene calls are TRBV20-1 and TRBJ2-3; 10 nucleotides match TRBD2. The sample comprised CD8+ T cells from the center of a lung tumor. The CDR3 loop reads CSATRLAGGGTDTQYF. CDR3 DNA sequence: TGCAGTGCTACTCGATTAGCGGGGGGCGGAACAGATACGCAGTATTTT.